This entry is about one T cell receptor (beta chain). The authors' processing: Amplification of reference gene primers was used by the study to estimate nucleated cell counts. The repertoire was sequenced with immunoSEQ multiplex PCR; TCRdb's copy has only in-frame clones and lacks some. That table furnishes V, J and clone size, whereas the DNA furnished D and trimming. Among around 250,000 clones, 65% to 85% were seen once, and the ten largest hold approximately 4.4%. The data belong to a study of blood T cell repertoires in COVID-19. Study-wide background: There were acute and convalescent COVID-19 samples, and they came from the United States, Italy and Spain. T cells, B-cell-depleted T cells, or PBMCs supplied cDNA or gDNA.

Sequenced input: peripheral blood. This TCR came from a man aged 45-60 years with active or convalescent COVID-19.

The CDR3 coding sequence is TGTGCCATCAGTGAGGGGGGGAATGAGCAGTTCTTC. This codes for CAISEGGNEQFF. This sequence joins TRBV10-3 and TRBJ2-1; D is possibly TRBD2 (6 bases). CDR1 is ENHRY, CDR2 SYGVKD, per germline. CDR3 size: 12 residues. Between the trimmed V and J ends, which lost 2 bases and 7 bases, there was a span of 6 bases.